Listed below are T cell receptor beta chains from one sample, sequenced in a study of T cells and Merkel cell carcinoma outcomes. Produced via immunoSEQ multiplex PCR; TCRdb's table is partial and in-frame only. The sample lists 1,500 to 2,000 clones, 92% occurring once. The specimen was tumor tissue from Merkel cell carcinoma. The receptors shown here come from a human donor with Merkel cell carcinoma. CDR3s include the opening cysteine and the closing phenylalanine or tryptophan. A D gene is named only where the DNA matches it firmly. Where a row states a size, it is once, few, many or the class of an expanded clone; other rows omit it.

cdr3_aa	cdr3_nt	j_call	d_call	v_call	clone_size
CASSQTGGKNIQYF	TGCGCCAGCAGCCAAACGGGAGGGAAAAACATTCAGTACTTC	TRBJ2-4	TRBD2	TRBV4-3	.
CASSLTGMNTEAFF	TGTGCCAGCAGTTTAACAGGGATGAACACTGAAGCTTTCTTT	TRBJ1-1	.	TRBV27	.
CASSPGTGTGELFF	TGTGCCAGCAGCCCGGGGACAGGGACCGGGGAGCTGTTTTTT	TRBJ2-2	TRBD1	TRBV7-9	.
CASSLRGSADEQFF	TGTGCCAGCTCACTTCGAGGATCCGCCGATGAGCAGTTCTTC	TRBJ2-1	.	TRBV18	.
CASSLPPGTGATNEKLFF	TGTGCCAGCAGCTTACCCCCCGGGACAGGCGCAACTAATGAAAAACTGTTTTTT	TRBJ1-4	TRBD1	TRBV7-9	.
CASSEGGTVYEQYF	TGTGCCAGCAGTGAAGGAGGGACAGTCTACGAGCAGTACTTC	TRBJ2-7	TRBD1	TRBV6-1	.
CASSLVRTGGQETQYF	TGTGCCAGCAGCTTAGTTAGGACAGGGGGACAAGAGACCCAGTACTTC	TRBJ2-5	TRBD1	TRBV11-2	.
CASSQWGEASTDTQYF	TGCGCCAGCAGTCAATGGGGGGAGGCGAGCACAGATACGCAGTATTTT	TRBJ2-3	.	TRBV23-1	few
CASSYGTGTDTQYF	TGTGCCAGCTCATACGGTACTGGCACAGATACGCAGTATTTT	TRBJ2-3	.	TRBV18	.
CATHGTADSYEQYF	TGTGCCACCCACGGGACAGCCGACTCCTACGAGCAGTACTTC	TRBJ2-7	TRBD1	TRBV19	.
CASSLIGLEAFF	TGTGCCAGCAGCTTAATCGGACTTGAAGCTTTCTTT	TRBJ1-1	.	TRBV7-9	.
CASSPLADTEAFF	TGTGCCAGCAGCCCCCTGGCGGACACTGAAGCTTTCTTT	TRBJ1-1	.	TRBV7-9	.
CASSLSLAVLSYEQYF	TGCGCCAGCAGCTTGTCTCTAGCGGTTCTCTCCTACGAGCAGTACTTC	TRBJ2-7	TRBD2	TRBV5-1	.
CASSQDYNEQFF	TGCGCCAGCAGCCAAGACTATAATGAGCAGTTCTTC	TRBJ2-1	.	TRBV4-3	.
CSVEGTGGLYEQYF	TGCAGCGTGGAAGGGACAGGGGGCTTGTACGAGCAGTACTTC	TRBJ2-7	TRBD1	TRBV29-1	.
CASSISGVTSNEQFF	TGCGCCAGCAGTATTAGCGGTGTGACCTCCAATGAGCAGTTCTTC	TRBJ2-1	.	TRBV5-1	.
CASSHGTPNEQFF	TGCGCCAGCAGCCATGGTACCCCGAATGAGCAGTTCTTC	TRBJ2-1	.	TRBV4-1	.
CASSPKVGGEQFF	TGTGCCAGCAGCCCCAAAGTGGGGGGTGAGCAGTTCTTC	TRBJ2-1	.	TRBV7-3	.
CASSLGSGRVEQYF	TGTGCCAGCAGCTTGGGTAGCGGGAGAGTGGAGCAGTACTTC	TRBJ2-7	TRBD2	TRBV5-4	.
CASSTGTSGTYNEQFF	TGTGCCAGTAGTACCGGGACTAGCGGGACCTACAATGAGCAGTTCTTC	TRBJ2-1	TRBD2	TRBV19	.
CASSQGQGGVDEQYF	TGTGCCAGCAGTCAAGGACAGGGGGGGGTAGACGAGCAGTACTTC	TRBJ2-7	TRBD1	TRBV6-6	.
CASSFRGELSGNTIYF	TGTGCCAGCAGTTTTAGGGGGGAGCTCTCTGGAAACACCATATATTTT	TRBJ1-3	.	TRBV27	.
CASSVEGVGAFF	TGTGCCAGCAGTGTAGAAGGGGTAGGAGCTTTCTTT	TRBJ1-1	.	TRBV2	.